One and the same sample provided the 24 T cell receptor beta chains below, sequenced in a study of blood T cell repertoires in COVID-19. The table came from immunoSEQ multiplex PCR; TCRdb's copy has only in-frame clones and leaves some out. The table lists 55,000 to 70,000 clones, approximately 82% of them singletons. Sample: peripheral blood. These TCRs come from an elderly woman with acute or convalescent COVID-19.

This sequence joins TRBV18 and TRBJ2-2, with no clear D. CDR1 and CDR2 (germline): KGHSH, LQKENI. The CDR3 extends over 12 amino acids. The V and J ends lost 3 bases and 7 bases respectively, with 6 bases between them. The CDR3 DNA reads TGTGCCAGCTCACCGGGCATCGGGGAGCTGTTTTTT. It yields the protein CASSPGIGELFF.

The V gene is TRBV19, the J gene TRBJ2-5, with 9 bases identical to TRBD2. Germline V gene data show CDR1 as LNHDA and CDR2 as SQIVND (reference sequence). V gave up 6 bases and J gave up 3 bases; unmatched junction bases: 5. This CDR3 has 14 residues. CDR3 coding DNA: TGTGCCAGTAGGCCGGGACTAGCTAAAGAGACCCAGTACTTC. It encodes CASRPGLAKETQYF.

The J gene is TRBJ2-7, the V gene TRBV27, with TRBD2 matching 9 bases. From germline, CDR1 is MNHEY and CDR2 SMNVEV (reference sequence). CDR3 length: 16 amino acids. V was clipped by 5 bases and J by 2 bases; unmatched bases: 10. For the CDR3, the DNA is TGTGCCAGCAGTGGGGTAGCGGGAGAGAAGACCTACGAGCAGTACTTC. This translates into CASSGVAGEKTYEQYF.

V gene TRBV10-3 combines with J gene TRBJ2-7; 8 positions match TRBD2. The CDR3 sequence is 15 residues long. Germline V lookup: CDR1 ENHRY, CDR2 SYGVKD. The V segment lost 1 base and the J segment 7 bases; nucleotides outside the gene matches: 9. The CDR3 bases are TGTGCCATCAGTGAGTTGGCTAGCGGGTTTGATGAGCAGTACTTC. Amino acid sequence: CAISELASGFDEQYF.

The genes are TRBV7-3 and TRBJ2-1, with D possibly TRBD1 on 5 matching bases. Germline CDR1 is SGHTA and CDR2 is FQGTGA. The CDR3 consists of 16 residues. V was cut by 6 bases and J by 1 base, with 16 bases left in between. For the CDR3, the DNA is TGTGCCAGCAGGCCTACAGGCGTGGGGTCCTACAATGAGCAGTTCTTC. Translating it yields CASRPTGVGSYNEQFF.

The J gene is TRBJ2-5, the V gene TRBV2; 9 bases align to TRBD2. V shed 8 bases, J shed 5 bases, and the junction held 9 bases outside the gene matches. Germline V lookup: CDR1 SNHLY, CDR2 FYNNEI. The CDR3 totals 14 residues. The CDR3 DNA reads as TGTGCCAGCGGGGATGCGGGGGGGCCGGAGACCCAGTACTTC. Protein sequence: CASGDAGGPETQYF.

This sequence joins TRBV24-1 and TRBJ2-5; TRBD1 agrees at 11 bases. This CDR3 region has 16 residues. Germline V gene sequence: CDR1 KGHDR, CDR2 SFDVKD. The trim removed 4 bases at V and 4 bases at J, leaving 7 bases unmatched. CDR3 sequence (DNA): TGTGCCACCAGTGACCGGACAGGGGGCTTAAGAGAGACCCAGTACTTC. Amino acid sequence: CATSDRTGGLRETQYF.

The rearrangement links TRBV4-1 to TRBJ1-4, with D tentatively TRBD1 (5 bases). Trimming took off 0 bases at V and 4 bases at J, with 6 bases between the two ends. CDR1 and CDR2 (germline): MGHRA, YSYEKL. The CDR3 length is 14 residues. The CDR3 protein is CASSQEGVNEKLFF. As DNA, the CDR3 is TGCGCCAGCAGCCAAGAAGGGGTTAATGAAAAACTGTTTTTT.

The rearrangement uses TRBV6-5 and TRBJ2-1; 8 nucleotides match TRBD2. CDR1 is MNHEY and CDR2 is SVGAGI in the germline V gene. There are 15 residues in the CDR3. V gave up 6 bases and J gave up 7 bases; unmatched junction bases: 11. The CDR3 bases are TGTGCCAGCAGCCTCCAAGCGGGAGCGGGTAATGAGCAGTTCTTC. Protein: CASSLQAGAGNEQFF.

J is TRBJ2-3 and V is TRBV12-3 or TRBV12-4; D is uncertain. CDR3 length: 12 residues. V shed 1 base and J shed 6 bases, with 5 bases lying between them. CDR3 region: CASSLVVDTQYF. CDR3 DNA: TGTGCCAGCAGTTTAGTCGTGGATACGCAGTATTTT.

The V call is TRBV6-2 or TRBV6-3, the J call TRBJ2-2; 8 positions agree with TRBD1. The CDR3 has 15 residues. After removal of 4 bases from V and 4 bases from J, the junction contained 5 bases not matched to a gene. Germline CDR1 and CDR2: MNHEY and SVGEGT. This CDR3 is CASSLTGASTGELFF. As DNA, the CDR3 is TGTGCCAGCAGTTTGACAGGGGCGAGCACCGGGGAGCTGTTTTTT.

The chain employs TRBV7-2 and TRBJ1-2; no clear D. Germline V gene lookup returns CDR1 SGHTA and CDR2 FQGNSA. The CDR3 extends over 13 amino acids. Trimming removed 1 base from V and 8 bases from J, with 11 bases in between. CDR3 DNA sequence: TGTGCCAGCAGCTTAGACGCGGTGCGGGGCTACACCTTC. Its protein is CASSLDAVRGYTF.

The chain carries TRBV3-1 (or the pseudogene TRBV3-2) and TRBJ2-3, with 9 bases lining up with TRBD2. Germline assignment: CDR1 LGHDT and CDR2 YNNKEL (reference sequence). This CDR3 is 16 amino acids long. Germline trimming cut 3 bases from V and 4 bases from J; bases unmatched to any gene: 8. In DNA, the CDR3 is TGTGCCAGCAGCCATGGGCTAGCGGGACTCGCAGATACGCAGTATTTT. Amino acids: CASSHGLAGLADTQYF.

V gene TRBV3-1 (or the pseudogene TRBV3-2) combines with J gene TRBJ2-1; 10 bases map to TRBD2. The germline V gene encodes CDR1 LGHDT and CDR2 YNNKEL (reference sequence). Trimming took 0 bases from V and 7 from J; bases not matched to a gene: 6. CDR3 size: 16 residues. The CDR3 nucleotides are TGTGCCAGCAGCCAAGAAAGCGGGAGGGCGAAGAATGAGCAGTTCTTC. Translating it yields CASSQESGRAKNEQFF.

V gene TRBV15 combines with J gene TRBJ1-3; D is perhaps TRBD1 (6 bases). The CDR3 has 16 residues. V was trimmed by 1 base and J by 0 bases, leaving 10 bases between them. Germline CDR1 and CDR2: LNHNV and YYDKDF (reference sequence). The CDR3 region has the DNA TGTGCCACCAGCAGAGTCTCAGGGGCCTCTGGAAACACCATATATTTT. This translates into CATSRVSGASGNTIYF.

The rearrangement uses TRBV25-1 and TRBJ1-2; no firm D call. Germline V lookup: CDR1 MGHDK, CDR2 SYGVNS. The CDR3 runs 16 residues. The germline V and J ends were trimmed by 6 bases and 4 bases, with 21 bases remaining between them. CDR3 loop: CASSTLVSGVGYGYTF. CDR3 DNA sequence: TGTGCCAGCAGCACCCTGGTGTCGGGAGTCGGCTATGGCTACACCTTC.

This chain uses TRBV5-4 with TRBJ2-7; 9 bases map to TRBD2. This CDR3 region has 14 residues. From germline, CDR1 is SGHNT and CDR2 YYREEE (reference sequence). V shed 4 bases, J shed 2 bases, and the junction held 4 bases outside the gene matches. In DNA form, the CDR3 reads TGTGCCAGCAGCCACTCTAGCGGGACCTACGAGCAGTACTTC. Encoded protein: CASSHSSGTYEQYF.

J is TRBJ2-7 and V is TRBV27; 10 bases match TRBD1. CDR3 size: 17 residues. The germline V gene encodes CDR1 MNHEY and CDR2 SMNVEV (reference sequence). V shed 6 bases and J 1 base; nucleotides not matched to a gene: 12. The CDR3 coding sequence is TGTGCCAGCAGCCAACCAGGCGGACAGGGGGAATCCTACGAGCAGTACTTC. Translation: CASSQPGGQGESYEQYF.

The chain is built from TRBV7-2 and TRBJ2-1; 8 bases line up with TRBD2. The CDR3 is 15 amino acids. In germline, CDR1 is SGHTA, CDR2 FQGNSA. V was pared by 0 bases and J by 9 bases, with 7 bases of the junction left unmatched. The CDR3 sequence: CASSLAAGGPGEQFF. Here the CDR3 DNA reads TGTGCCAGCAGCTTAGCCGCGGGAGGACCGGGTGAGCAGTTCTTC.

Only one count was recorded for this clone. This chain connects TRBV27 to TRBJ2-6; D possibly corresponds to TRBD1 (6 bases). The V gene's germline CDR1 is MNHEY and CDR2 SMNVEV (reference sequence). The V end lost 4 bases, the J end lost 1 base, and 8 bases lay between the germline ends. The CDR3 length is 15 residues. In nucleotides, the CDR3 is TGTGCCAGCAGTTCACAGGGATCTGGGGCCAACGTCCTGACTTTC. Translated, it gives CASSSQGSGANVLTF.

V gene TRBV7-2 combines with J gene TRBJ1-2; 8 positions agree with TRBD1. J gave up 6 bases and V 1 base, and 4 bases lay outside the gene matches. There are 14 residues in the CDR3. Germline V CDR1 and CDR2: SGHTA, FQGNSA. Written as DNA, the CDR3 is TGTGCCAGCAGCTTAGAGGACAGGGTCGATGGCTACACCTTC. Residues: CASSLEDRVDGYTF.

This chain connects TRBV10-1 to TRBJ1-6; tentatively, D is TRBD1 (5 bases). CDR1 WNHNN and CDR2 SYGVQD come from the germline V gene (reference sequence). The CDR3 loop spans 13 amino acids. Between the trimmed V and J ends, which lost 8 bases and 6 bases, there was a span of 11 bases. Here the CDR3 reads CASSTGINSPLHF. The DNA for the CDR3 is TGCGCCAGCTCAACAGGAATTAATTCACCCCTCCACTTT.

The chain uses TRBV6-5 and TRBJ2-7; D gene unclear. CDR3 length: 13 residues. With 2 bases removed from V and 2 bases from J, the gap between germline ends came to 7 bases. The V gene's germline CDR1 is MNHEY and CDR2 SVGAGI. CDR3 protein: CASSYVGTYEQYF. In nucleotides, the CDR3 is TGTGCCAGCAGTTACGTCGGTACCTACGAGCAGTACTTC.

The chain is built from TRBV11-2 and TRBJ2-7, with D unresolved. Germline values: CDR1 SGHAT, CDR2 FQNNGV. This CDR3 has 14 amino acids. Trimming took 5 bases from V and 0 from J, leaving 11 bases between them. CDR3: CASSTYPYSYEQYF. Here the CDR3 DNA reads TGTGCCAGCAGCACCTACCCCTACTCCTACGAGCAGTACTTC. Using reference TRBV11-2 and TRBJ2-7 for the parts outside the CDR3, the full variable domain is EAGVAQSPRYKIIEKRQSVAFWCNPISGHATLYWYQQILGQGPKLLIQFQNNGVVDDSQLPKDRFSAERLKGVDSTLKIQPAKLEDSAVYLCASSTYPYSYEQYFGPGTRLTVT.